This TCR beta chain originates from a study of CD8 T cells in Susac syndrome. The RNA, 0.5 to 1 ug, was put through reverse transcription using random hexamers. The CDR3 of TCR beta was amplified by immunoSEQ multiplex PCR across 54 Vbeta and 13 Jbeta. TCRdb re-analysed the immunoSEQ multiplex PCR reads in MiXCR, keeping a single row per CDR3 protein. The sample holds some 300,000 distinct CDR3 sequences, roughly 84% seen once. V dropped 8 bases and J dropped 1 base, with 12 bases sitting between them. The length of the CDR3 is 14 residues. Germline CDR1 reads MDHEN; CDR2 reads SYDVKM. CD8+ and CD4+ T cells circulating in blood were sequenced for TCR beta.

The chain carries TRBV28 and TRBJ1-5, with D possibly matching TRBD1 (5 bases). The sequenced sample was CD8+ T cells from PBMCs. The receptor was isolated from a human donor with multiple sclerosis. This CDR3 reads CASVSGESNQPQHF. In nucleotides, the CDR3 is TGTGCCAGCGTGTCGGGGGAGAGCAATCAGCCCCAGCATTTT.